This T cell receptor beta chain was profiled in a study of blood T cell repertoires in COVID-19. Across the study: Specimens from acute and convalescent COVID-19 originated in the United States, Italy and Spain.

This clone was seen more than once but under ten times. Donors of Cohort 3 who recovered were those that had two negative PCRs, clearance, or symptom resolution. V was clipped by 0 bases and J by 5 bases, with 9 bases between them. Germline values: CDR1 SGHRS, CDR2 YFSETQ. There are 14 residues in the CDR3. The table came from immunoSEQ multiplex PCR; TCRdb's copy has only in-frame clones and leaves some out. The repertoire holds around 140,000 clones, with around 82% as singletons. The receptor's source is a woman aged 45-60 years who had recovered from COVID-19. Sequencing was performed on PBMCs or T cells enriched from blood (not recorded which). The gene calls are TRBV5-1 and TRBJ2-1, with D maybe TRBD2 (6 bases). In nucleotides, the CDR3 is TGCGCCAGCAGCTTGGGGGGACTCGACAATGAGCAGTTCTTC. Translated: CASSLGGLDNEQFF.